This section outlines one T cell receptor (beta chain) sequence together with its context. The V gene lost 2 bases and the J gene lost 5 bases, with 12 bases spanning the gap. The germline V gene encodes CDR1 MNHEY and CDR2 SMNVEV (reference sequence). CDR3 size: 15 residues. The data are from a study of blood T cell repertoires in COVID-19. Study background: Samples representing acute and convalescent COVID-19 were sourced from the United States, Italy and Spain. T cells, B-cell-depleted T cells, or PBMCs supplied cDNA or gDNA.

In the authors' workflow: How many nucleated cells were present was estimated from reference gene primer amplification. Repertoires were generated with immunoSEQ multiplex PCR, while TCRdb's copy carries only in-frame clones and drops some. V and J calls and clone size follow that table, whereas D and trimming were derived from the DNA. The sample yields about 150,000 clones, around 80% seen once. This receptor was taken from a man in his fifties or sixties with acute or convalescent COVID-19. The sample taken for sequencing was peripheral blood. This chain uses TRBV27 with TRBJ2-2; TRBD2 is a possible D gene (7 bases). The CDR3 sequence is CASSLEGEGTGELFF. The CDR3 DNA sequence: TGTGCCAGCAGTTTAGAGGGGGAGGGGACCGGGGAGCTGTTTTTT.